These 9 T cell receptor beta chains came from one sample sequenced in a study of OX40 agonist ivuxolimab in advanced cancers. The method was immunoSEQ multiplex PCR; TCRdb's version includes in-frame clones alone and lacks a portion of them. This sample has 20,000 to 25,000 clones, with 85% found just once. The material sequenced was CD4+ or CD8+ T cells sorted from blood, taken in a trial of the OX40 agonist ivuxolimab. Receptors were obtained from an adult with an advanced solid tumor such as melanoma, head and neck, liver or kidney cancer.

CDR3 protein: CASSQGQGRDGYTF. Here the CDR3 DNA reads TGTGCCAGCAGCCAGGGACAGGGGCGGGATGGCTACACCTTC. This sequence joins TRBV7-9 and TRBJ1-2; TRBD1 aligns across 10 bases. This CDR3 has 14 residues. Per the germline V gene, CDR1 is SEHNR and CDR2 is FQNEAQ (reference sequence). V gave up 5 bases and J gave up 6 bases; unmatched junction bases: 6.

The rearrangement uses TRBV7-8 and TRBJ2-2, with D perhaps TRBD1 (6 bases). This CDR3 is 14 amino acids long. The germline V gene encodes CDR1 SGHVS and CDR2 FQNEAQ. Trimming removed 6 bases from V and 4 bases from J, with 12 bases in between. The CDR3 sequence is CASRRDMTTGELFF. CDR3 DNA sequence: TGTGCCAGCAGACGGGACATGACCACCGGGGAGCTGTTTTTT.

The rearrangement uses TRBV7-2 and TRBJ2-7, with D possibly TRBD2 on 6 matching bases. The CDR3 runs 15 residues. The V end was cut by 5 bases, the J end by 4 bases, with 18 bases between. Looked up from germline, CDR1 is SGHTA and CDR2 is FQGNSA. The CDR3 protein is CASSHRDFGSYEQYF. DNA of the CDR3: TGTGCCAGCAGCCATCGGGACTTTGGCTCGTACGAGCAGTACTTC. Full variable domain (remainder filled in from reference TRBV7-2 and TRBJ2-7): GAGVSQSPSNKVTEKGKDVELRCDPISGHTALYWYRQSLGQGLEFLIYFQGNSAPDKSGLPSDRFSAERTGGSVSTLTIQRTQQEDSAVYLCASSHRDFGSYEQYFGPGTRLTVT.

This clone was counted a single time. The genes are TRBV12-5 and TRBJ1-1; D may be TRBD1 (6 bases). Trimming took 6 bases from V and 9 from J, leaving 11 bases between them. The CDR3 totals 11 residues. Per the germline V gene, CDR1 is LGHNT and CDR2 is FRNRAP. The CDR3 reads CASGPDSKAFF. The DNA of the CDR3 is TGTGCTAGTGGCCCGGACAGTAAAGCTTTCTTT.

The chain couples TRBV7-8 to TRBJ2-3; 9 bases align to TRBD1. From germline, CDR1 is SGHVS and CDR2 FQNEAQ. V was pared by 3 bases and J by 2 bases, with 6 bases of the junction left unmatched. This CDR3 region has 16 residues. The CDR3 region has the DNA TGTGCCAGCAGCTTGGGGGGGACAGGGATCACAGATACGCAGTATTTT. Its protein product is CASSLGGTGITDTQYF.

This rearrangement joins TRBV5-1 to TRBJ2-3; TRBD2 aligns across 9 bases. Germline V CDR1 and CDR2: SGHRS, YFSETQ. This CDR3 is 14 amino acids long. V lost 2 bases to trimming and J lost 4 bases; unmatched junction nucleotides: 2. CDR3 nucleotide sequence: TGCGCCAGCAGCTTAAGCGGGGGGCCAGATACGCAGTATTTT. It is translated as CASSLSGGPDTQYF.

This rearrangement joins TRBV13 to TRBJ1-3; the D gene is possibly TRBD1 (5 bases). Trimming pared 5 bases from V and 7 bases from J, leaving 18 bases between. The CDR3 contains 15 residues. Germline values: CDR1 PRHDT, CDR2 FYEKMQ (reference sequence). The CDR3 sequence is CASSPRDRGYNTIYF. CDR3 bases: TGTGCCAGCAGCCCCCGGGACCGGGGGTACAACACCATATATTTT.

This clone appeared a few times. In DNA form, the CDR3 reads TGTGCCAGCAGCGTAGGGCAGGGGAACTACGAGCAGTACTTC. Translating it yields CASSVGQGNYEQYF. This chain joins TRBV9 and TRBJ2-7; D perhaps matches TRBD1 (6 bases). The CDR3 totals 14 residues. Germline V gene lookup returns CDR1 SGDLS and CDR2 YYNGEE. Trimming removed 0 bases at V and 3 bases at J, with 10 bases between.

The V gene is TRBV7-9, the J gene TRBJ2-1, with D possibly TRBD2 on 6 matching bases. This CDR3 region has 16 residues. From germline, CDR1 is SEHNR and CDR2 FQNEAQ (reference sequence). Trimming stripped 5 bases from V and 2 bases from J, with 16 bases between. The CDR3 sequence: CASSPFGGTTYNEQFF. In DNA form, the CDR3 reads TGTGCCAGCAGCCCCTTTGGCGGGACCACCTACAATGAGCAGTTCTTC.